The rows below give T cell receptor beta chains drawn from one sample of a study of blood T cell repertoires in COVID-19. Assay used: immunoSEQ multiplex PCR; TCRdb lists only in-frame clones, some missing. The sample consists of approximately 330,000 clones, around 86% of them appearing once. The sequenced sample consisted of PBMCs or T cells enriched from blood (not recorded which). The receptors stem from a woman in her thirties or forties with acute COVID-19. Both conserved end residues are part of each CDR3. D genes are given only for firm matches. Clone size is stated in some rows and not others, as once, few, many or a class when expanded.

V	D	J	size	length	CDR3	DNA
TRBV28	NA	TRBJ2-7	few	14	CASSLERLADEQYF	TGTGCCAGCAGTTTGGAGCGGCTAGCTGACGAGCAGTACTTC
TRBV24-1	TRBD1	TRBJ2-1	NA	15	CATSERGQGYNEQFF	TGTGCCACCAGTGAGAGGGGACAGGGTTACAATGAGCAGTTCTTC
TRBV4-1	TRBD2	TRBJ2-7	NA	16	CASSQDSSGRAYEQYF	TGCGCCAGCAGCCAGGATTCTAGCGGGAGGGCCTACGAGCAGTACTTC
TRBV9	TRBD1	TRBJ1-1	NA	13	CASSPQGWTEAFF	TGTGCCAGCAGCCCACAGGGGTGGACTGAAGCTTTCTTT
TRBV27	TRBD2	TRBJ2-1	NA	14	CASSLSGRGHEQFF	TGTGCCAGCAGTTTAAGCGGGAGGGGGCATGAGCAGTTCTTC
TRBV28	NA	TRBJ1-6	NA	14	CASDRGGYGSPLHF	TGTGCCAGCGACCGTGGGGGCTATGGTTCACCCCTCCACTTT
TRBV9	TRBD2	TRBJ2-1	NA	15	CASSTGTSGGNEQFF	TGTGCCAGCAGCACCGGGACTAGCGGGGGAAATGAGCAGTTCTTC
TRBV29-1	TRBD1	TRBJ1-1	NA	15	CSVGDRGKFYTEAFF	TGCAGCGTTGGTGACAGGGGGAAGTTTTACACTGAAGCTTTCTTT
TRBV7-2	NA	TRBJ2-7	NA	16	CASSLGGFIGRYEQYF	TGTGCCAGCAGCTTAGGGGGCTTCATTGGCCGCTACGAGCAGTACTTC
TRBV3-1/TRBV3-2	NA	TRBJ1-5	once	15	CASSREVTSYWAQHF	TGTGCCAGCAGCCGGGAGGTCACCTCCTACTGGGCCCAGCATTTT
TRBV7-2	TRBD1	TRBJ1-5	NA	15	CASSLEQGYNQPQHF	TGTGCCAGCAGCTTAGAACAGGGGTACAATCAGCCCCAGCATTTT
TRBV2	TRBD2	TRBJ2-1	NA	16	CASTRTSEGGMNEQFF	TGTGCCAGCACCCGGACTAGCGAAGGGGGTATGAATGAGCAGTTCTTC
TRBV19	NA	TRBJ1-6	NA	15	CASSIGSIYNSPLHF	TGTGCCAGTAGTATTGGGAGTATTTATAATTCACCCCTCCACTTT
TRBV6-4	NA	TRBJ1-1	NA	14	CASRPELGGTEAFF	TGTGCCAGCAGGCCCGAGTTAGGGGGCACTGAAGCTTTCTTT
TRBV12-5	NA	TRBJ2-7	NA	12	CASGLVSYEQYF	TGTGCTAGTGGTTTGGTCAGTTACGAGCAGTACTTC
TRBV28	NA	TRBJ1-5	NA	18	CASSPETRTLSINQPQHF	TGTGCCAGCAGCCCCGAGACTAGAACATTATCAATTAATCAGCCCCAGCATTTT
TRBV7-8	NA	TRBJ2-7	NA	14	CASSFKLGSYEQYF	TGTGCCAGCAGCTTCAAGCTCGGGTCCTACGAGCAGTACTTC
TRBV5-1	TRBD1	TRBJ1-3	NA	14	CARSSQGAGNTIYF	TGCGCCAGATCGTCACAGGGGGCTGGAAACACCATATATTTT
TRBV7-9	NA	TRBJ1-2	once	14	CASRSDSINYGYTF	TGTGCCAGCAGGTCGGACAGCATTAACTATGGCTACACCTTC
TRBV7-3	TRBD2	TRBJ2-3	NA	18	CASSLTFSSGTSTDTQYF	TGTGCCAGCAGCTTAACGTTTTCGAGCGGGACGAGCACAGATACGCAGTATTTT
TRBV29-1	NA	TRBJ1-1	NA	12	CSVGRGFTEAFF	TGCAGCGTCGGGAGGGGTTTCACTGAAGCTTTCTTT
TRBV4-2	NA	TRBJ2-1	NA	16	CASSQDQSTGYNEQFF	TGTGCCAGCAGCCAAGATCAAAGCACAGGATACAATGAGCAGTTCTTC
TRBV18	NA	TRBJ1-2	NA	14	CASSPTSDAYGYTF	TGTGCCAGCTCACCGACGAGCGATGCTTATGGCTACACCTTC
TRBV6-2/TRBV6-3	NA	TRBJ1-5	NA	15	CASSKSTGRRQPQHF	TGTGCCAGCAGCAAAAGCACAGGGCGGCGTCAGCCCCAGCATTTT
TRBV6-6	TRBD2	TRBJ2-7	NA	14	CASKGTSGSYEQYF	TGTGCCAGCAAGGGGACTAGCGGATCCTACGAGCAGTACTTC
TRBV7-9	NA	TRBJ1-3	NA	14	CASSLEGIGNTIYF	TGTGCCAGCAGCTTAGAGGGGATCGGAAACACCATATATTTT
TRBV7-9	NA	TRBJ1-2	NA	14	CASSLPPGRGVYTF	TGTGCCAGCAGCTTACCCCCCGGACGGGGGGTCTACACCTTC
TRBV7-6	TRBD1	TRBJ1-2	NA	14	CASSSGQGRSGYTF	TGTGCCAGCAGCTCGGGACAGGGACGAAGTGGCTACACCTTC
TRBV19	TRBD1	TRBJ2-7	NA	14	CASSRGQGSYEQYF	TGTGCCAGTAGTAGGGGACAGGGGTCCTACGAGCAGTACTTC
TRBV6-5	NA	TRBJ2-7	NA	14	CASSSKTEAYEQYF	TGTGCCAGCAGTTCGAAGACAGAAGCCTACGAGCAGTACTTC
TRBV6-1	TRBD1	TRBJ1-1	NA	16	CASSESVGTGYTEAFF	TGTGCCAGCAGTGAATCAGTAGGGACAGGGTACACTGAAGCTTTCTTT
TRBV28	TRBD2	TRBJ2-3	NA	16	CASSYSSSGSSDTQYF	TGTGCCAGCAGTTATTCTTCTAGCGGGAGTTCAGATACGCAGTATTTT
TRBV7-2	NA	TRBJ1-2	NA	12	CASSLANRAYTF	TGTGCCAGCAGCTTAGCGAACAGGGCCTACACCTTC
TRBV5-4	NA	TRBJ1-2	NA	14	CASSLENRDLGYTF	TGTGCCAGCAGCTTGGAGAACAGGGACCTTGGCTACACCTTC
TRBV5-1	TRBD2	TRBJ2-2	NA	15	CASSLGLAGAGELFF	TGCGCCAGCAGCTTAGGACTAGCGGGAGCCGGGGAGCTGTTTTTT
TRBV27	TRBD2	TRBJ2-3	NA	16	CASSSGTSGSTDTQYF	TGTGCCAGCAGTTCCGGGACTAGCGGGAGCACAGATACGCAGTATTTT
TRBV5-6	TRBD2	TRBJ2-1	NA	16	CASSVQAGSSYNEQFF	TGTGCCAGCAGCGTACAAGCGGGGAGCTCCTACAATGAGCAGTTCTTC
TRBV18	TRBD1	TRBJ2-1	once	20	CASSPRNLQGTGEGYNEQFF	TGTGCCAGCTCACCACGAAACCTCCAAGGGACAGGGGAAGGCTACAATGAGCAGTTCTTC
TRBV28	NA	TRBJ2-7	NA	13	CASTSLFRYEQYF	TGTGCCAGCACCTCTTTGTTTCGCTACGAGCAGTACTTC
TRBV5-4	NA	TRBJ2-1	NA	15	CASSPGGERLSEQFF	TGTGCCAGCAGCCCTGGCGGGGAGCGGCTTAGTGAGCAGTTCTTC
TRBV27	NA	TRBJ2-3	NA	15	CASRPKLVLPDTQYF	TGTGCCAGCAGGCCGAAACTAGTTCTCCCAGATACGCAGTATTTT
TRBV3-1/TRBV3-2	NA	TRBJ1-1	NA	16	CASSQERARGNTEAFF	TGTGCCAGCAGCCAAGAGAGGGCCAGGGGAAACACTGAAGCTTTCTTT
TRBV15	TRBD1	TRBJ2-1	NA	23	CATSRASRGGTGGIKGSYNEQFF	TGTGCCACCAGCAGAGCCTCGCGGGGTGGGACAGGGGGCATTAAAGGATCCTACAATGAGCAGTTCTTC
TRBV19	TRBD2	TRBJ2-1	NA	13	CASTTSGRHEQFF	TGTGCCAGTACGACTAGCGGGAGGCATGAGCAGTTCTTC
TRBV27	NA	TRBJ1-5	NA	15	CASSLSRVSNQPQHF	TGTGCCAGCAGTTTATCACGGGTTAGCAATCAGCCCCAGCATTTT